This T cell receptor beta chain was recovered during a study of T cell responses to AZD1222 COVID-19 vaccine. The CDR3 covers 13 residues. Germline CDR1 KGHDR, CDR2 SFDVKD. V shed 4 bases and J shed 2 bases, with 8 bases lying between them. Pooled in the analysis were second doses at about 4 or about 12 weeks. Produced via immunoSEQ multiplex PCR; TCRdb's table is partial and in-frame only. Among about 140,000 clones listed, roughly 93% were seen once. The chain has TRBV24-1 and TRBJ2-7; D is undetermined. The specimen comprised peripheral blood, sampled 28 days after the second AZD1222 dose. The receptor comes from an adult who received the AZD1222 COVID-19 vaccine. The CDR3 DNA is TGTGCCACCAGTGACCCCGTGACCTACGAGCAGTACTTC. Translated, it gives CATSDPVTYEQYF.